Listed here are 28 T cell receptor beta chains from one sample, sequenced in a study of beta chain features in type 1 diabetes. These receptors are not linked to any known antigen. The study, taken as a whole, reports: Shorter TCRB CDR3s, moderately but significantly so, marked every one of the four CD4+ subsets in Type 1 diabetes patients.

Sequencing targeted expressed TCRB transcripts, as all isolated RNA had been reverse transcribed. The table came from immunoSEQ multiplex PCR; TCRdb's copy has only in-frame clones and leaves some out. This sample carries around 130,000 clones, 9% of them seen once, and the ten largest clones take 0.75%. The sample comprised central memory CD4+ T cells from blood. The receptors shown here come from a man under 40 with type 1 diabetes.

This chain uses TRBV28 with TRBJ2-1; D is ambiguous. CDR3 length equals 13 residues. Per germline, CDR1 MDHEN and CDR2 SYDVKM. V lost 5 bases, J lost 4 bases, and 9 bases lay in between. CDR3 region: CASSPPEYNEQFF. CDR3 DNA sequence: TGTGCCAGCAGTCCACCAGAATACAATGAGCAGTTCTTC.

This clone has only a few counts. The genes are TRBV2 and TRBJ2-5; D gene ambiguous. This CDR3 is built from 13 residues. The germline V and J ends were trimmed by 7 bases and 5 bases, with 14 bases remaining between them. Germline assignment: CDR1 SNHLY and CDR2 FYNNEI. CDR3 in amino acids: CASTYQSRETQYF. The CDR3 coding sequence is TGTGCCAGCACCTATCAGTCTAGGGAGACCCAGTACTTC.

The rearrangement uses TRBV7-9 and TRBJ2-7, with unresolved D. Looked up from germline, CDR1 is SEHNR and CDR2 is FQNEAQ (reference sequence). Between the trimmed V and J ends, which lost 7 bases and 7 bases, there was a span of 2 bases. This CDR3 comprises 8 residues. The CDR3 DNA reads TGTGCCAGCACGGAGCAGTACTTC. It specifies CASTEQYF.

This clone was counted a few times. This chain joins TRBV5-8 and TRBJ1-1; D may be TRBD1 (5 bases). Looked up from germline, CDR1 is SGHTS and CDR2 is YDEGEE. The germline V and J ends were trimmed by 0 bases and 8 bases, with 14 bases remaining between them. The CDR3 is made up of 14 amino acids. CDR3 sequence reads: CASSLGKAGGEAFF. The CDR3, as DNA: TGTGCCAGCAGCTTGGGGAAGGCCGGGGGAGAAGCTTTCTTT.

On this clone: Other DNA sequences in the sample encode the same CDR3. V usage is TRBV10-3 and J usage is TRBJ2-1; 8 nucleotides align to TRBD1. Unmatched junction bases numbered 4, after V lost 8 bases and J lost 4 bases. The CDR3 is 13 residues long. The germline CDR1 and CDR2 sequences are ENHRY and SYGVKD. CDR3 nucleotides: TGTGCCATCCAAGGACAGGGATACAATGAGCAGTTCTTC. Its translation: CAIQGQGYNEQFF.

The table lists this clone with a few counts. This rearrangement joins TRBV7-2 to TRBJ2-2; 7 bases are shared with TRBD2. Germline assignment: CDR1 SGHTA and CDR2 FQGNSA. The CDR3 has 15 amino acids. Losses at the gene ends were 5 bases for V and 4 bases for J; bases not matched to a gene: 7. CDR3 sequence reads: CASSPGLPPTGELFF. For the CDR3, the DNA is TGTGCCAGCAGCCCGGGACTACCTCCCACCGGGGAGCTGTTTTTT.

About this clone itself: Other DNA variants within this sample encode the same CDR3. The CDR3 loop is CASSLAGGEDTQYF. The CDR3 region has the DNA TGTGCCAGCAGCTTAGCGGGCGGGGAAGATACGCAGTATTTT. The chain carries TRBV7-2 and TRBJ2-3; D perhaps matches TRBD2 (6 bases). V dropped 0 bases and J dropped 5 bases, with 9 bases sitting between them. Germline values: CDR1 SGHTA, CDR2 FQGNSA. The CDR3 is 14 amino acids.

This chain uses TRBV19 with TRBJ1-3; D uncertain. V was cut by 4 bases and J by 9 bases, with 10 bases left in between. In germline, CDR1 is LNHDA, CDR2 SQIVND (reference sequence). The CDR3 has 12 amino acids. As DNA, the CDR3 is TGTGCCAGTAGTAAGAGGCCCGGCACCATATATTTT. This translates into CASSKRPGTIYF.

The chain employs TRBV4-2 and TRBJ1-2; tentative D call: TRBD1 (5 bases). V was trimmed by 6 bases and J by 5 bases, leaving 10 bases between them. CDR1 is LGHNA, CDR2 YNFKEQ, per germline. This CDR3 contains 12 residues. The CDR3 nucleotides read TGTGCCAGCAGTCGGGACTTTTATGGCTACACCTTC. Amino acid sequence: CASSRDFYGYTF.

This clone turned up a few times. J is TRBJ2-1 and V is TRBV5-1; a possible D gene is TRBD2 (5 bases). Germline values: CDR1 SGHRS, CDR2 YFSETQ. The CDR3 has 16 amino acids. V lost 3 bases and J lost 0, with 13 bases in between. DNA for the CDR3: TGCGCCAGCAGCTGGACTGTGGGGAGCTCCTACAATGAGCAGTTCTTC. Translated: CASSWTVGSSYNEQFF. Using reference TRBV5-1 and TRBJ2-1 for the parts outside the CDR3, the full variable domain is KAGVTQTPRYLIKTRGQQVTLSCSPISGHRSVSWYQQTPGQGLQFLFEYFSETQRNKGNFPGRFSGRQFSNSRSEMNVSTLELGDSALYLCASSWTVGSSYNEQFFGPGTRLTVL.

This clone was counted between two and nine times. The V and J genes are TRBV9 and TRBJ2-5; the match to TRBD1 covers 10 bases. CDR1 SGDLS and CDR2 YYNGEE come from the germline V gene. The CDR3 totals 15 residues. V lost 4 bases, J lost 3 bases, and 6 bases stayed unmatched. The CDR3, as DNA: TGTGCCAGCAGCCATGGGGGGACAGGGGAAGAGACCCAGTACTTC. This encodes CASSHGGTGEETQYF.

This clone was seen more than once but under ten times. CDR3 in amino acids: CASRRDNEQFF. Here the CDR3 DNA reads TGTGCCAGCAGAAGAGACAATGAGCAGTTCTTC. The chain recombines TRBV2 with TRBJ2-1; D unclear. This CDR3 has 11 amino acids. In germline, CDR1 is SNHLY, CDR2 FYNNEI. Trimming shortened V by 6 bases and J by 5 bases, and 5 bases separated the two germline ends.

The rearrangement joins TRBV5-6 to TRBJ2-5; D is possibly TRBD1 (5 bases). CDR1 and CDR2 from the germline V gene are SGHDT and YYEEEE. The CDR3 consists of 14 residues. The V and J ends lost 2 bases and 1 base respectively, with 9 bases between them. The CDR3 bases are TGTGCCAGCAGCTTCCGGACAAGCCAAGAGACCCAGTACTTC. This translates into CASSFRTSQETQYF.

The chain has TRBV2 and TRBJ1-1; possible D gene TRBD1, 6 bases. This CDR3 contains 17 residues. Trimming took 3 bases from V and 0 from J, leaving 17 bases between them. Germline V gene data show CDR1 as SNHLY and CDR2 as FYNNEI. The CDR3 loop is CASSEAPFGQMNTEAFF. CDR3 sequence (DNA): TGTGCCAGCAGTGAGGCCCCTTTTGGACAGATGAACACTGAAGCTTTCTTT.

The V gene is TRBV5-4, the J gene TRBJ1-2; 9 nucleotides agree with TRBD1. The trim removed 3 bases at V and 3 bases at J, leaving 6 bases unmatched. Germline assignment: CDR1 SGHNT and CDR2 YYREEE (reference sequence). The CDR3 covers 15 residues. The CDR3 is CASSWTGDSDYGYTF. Written as DNA, the CDR3 is TGTGCCAGCAGCTGGACAGGGGATTCTGACTATGGCTACACCTTC.

There are a few counts of this clone. The chain joins TRBV21-1 to TRBJ2-7; the D call of TRBD2 is as the table states it, not checked on the DNA. TRBV21-1 is a listed pseudogene. This CDR3 is 14 amino acids long. The CDR3 sequence: CASSRLSRTYEQYF. The CDR3 DNA is TGTGCCAGCAGCCGCCTCTCGCGAACCTACGAGCAGTACTTC.

The rearrangement uses TRBV19 and TRBJ2-7; TRBD1 matches at 10 bases. Germline loops: CDR1 LNHDA, CDR2 SQIVND (reference sequence). V lost 9 bases and J lost 1; bases outside the gene matches: 12. The CDR3 spans 16 residues. The DNA of the CDR3 is TGTGCCAGAAACGGGACAGGGGTCCCCTCTTCCTACGAGCAGTACTTC. This gives the protein CARNGTGVPSSYEQYF.

This clone was observed a few times. V usage is TRBV5-1 and J usage is TRBJ1-1; tentatively, D is TRBD1 (6 bases). The CDR3 is 14 amino acids. Trimming shortened V by 3 bases and J by 5 bases, and 14 bases separated the two germline ends. From germline, CDR1 is SGHRS and CDR2 YFSETQ. CDR3 residues: CASSSQGSWTEAFF. Written as DNA, the CDR3 is TGCGCCAGCAGCTCCCAGGGGTCGTGGACTGAAGCTTTCTTT.

This clone was seen only a few times. This rearrangement joins TRBV18 to TRBJ1-2, with a tentative D call TRBD1 (6 bases). CDR3 length equals 12 residues. Germline V gene data show CDR1 as KGHSH and CDR2 as LQKENI. V was shortened by 3 bases and J by 8 bases, with 10 bases between the two germline ends. The chain's CDR3 is CASSPLQGGYTF. The CDR3, as DNA: TGTGCCAGCTCACCGCTACAGGGAGGCTACACCTTC.

J is TRBJ2-3 and V is TRBV6-5, with D possibly being TRBD2 (6 bases). Germline loops: CDR1 MNHEY, CDR2 SVGAGI. There are 15 residues in the CDR3. Trimming took 2 bases from V and 2 from J, leaving 11 bases between them. Written as DNA, the CDR3 is TGTGCCAGCAGTTACAATCGGGGGTCCACAGATACGCAGTATTTT. Translated, it gives CASSYNRGSTDTQYF.

The V and J genes are TRBV28 and TRBJ1-1, with 8 bases aligning to TRBD1. The V gene's germline CDR1 is MDHEN and CDR2 SYDVKM. The CDR3 runs 14 residues. Trimming at V came to 8 bases and at J to 1 base, leaving 6 bases not matched to a gene. The CDR3 sequence is CASASGQGNTEAFF. The CDR3 DNA reads TGTGCCAGCGCCTCCGGACAGGGGAACACTGAAGCTTTCTTT.

Comment on this clone: This sample includes further DNA sequences coding for the same CDR3. The CDR3: CASSLALAGADTQYF. CDR3 bases: TGCGCCAGCAGCTTGGCACTAGCGGGGGCAGATACGCAGTATTTT. The chain recombines TRBV5-1 with TRBJ2-3, with 11 bases that match TRBD2. The CDR3 is made up of 15 amino acids. Germline-derived CDR1 and CDR2 are SGHRS and YFSETQ. V shed 0 bases, J shed 4 bases, and the junction held 1 base outside the gene matches.

This sequence joins TRBV5-4 and TRBJ1-2; no reliable D call. Germline loops: CDR1 SGHNT, CDR2 YYREEE (reference sequence). The CDR3 totals 13 residues. The V end lost 0 bases, the J end lost 2 bases, and 5 bases lay between the germline ends. Here the CDR3 reads CASSLGQNYGYTF. In nucleotides, the CDR3 is TGTGCCAGCAGCTTGGGTCAGAACTATGGCTACACCTTC.

This clone has a handful of counts. The chain recombines TRBV28 with TRBJ2-2; D may be TRBD2 (7 bases). Germline values: CDR1 MDHEN, CDR2 SYDVKM. Trimming left V 8 bases short and J 4 bases short, with 14 bases between. The CDR3 has 14 residues. The CDR3 here is CASQGGGGTGELFF. CDR3 in DNA: TGTGCCAGCCAGGGAGGGGGAGGCACCGGGGAGCTGTTTTTT.

This clone was observed a handful of times. The chain employs TRBV15 and TRBJ1-1; D is uncertain. The V gene's germline CDR1 is LNHNV and CDR2 YYDKDF (reference sequence). This CDR3 is 13 amino acids long. The V and J ends lost 1 base and 1 base respectively, with 4 bases between them. CDR3 DNA: TGTGCCACCAGCAGAGGGGCGAACACTGAAGCTTTCTTT. This translates into CATSRGANTEAFF.

This clone was recorded a few times. The gene calls are TRBV2 and TRBJ2-2; D is uncertain. The germline V and J ends were trimmed by 6 bases and 1 base, with 15 bases remaining between them. The CDR3 runs to 16 residues. Per the germline V gene, CDR1 is SNHLY and CDR2 is FYNNEI. CDR3 nucleotides: TGTGCCAGCAGCCCGAATGGAGCGAGGAACACCGGGGAGCTGTTTTTT. It translates to CASSPNGARNTGELFF.

This CDR3 is CASSPGGLNTEAFF. Written as DNA, the CDR3 is TGTGCCAGCTCACCAGGGGGGTTGAACACTGAAGCTTTCTTT. The rearrangement links TRBV18 to TRBJ1-1; D may be TRBD1 (5 bases). The CDR3 runs 14 residues. CDR1 is KGHSH, CDR2 LQKENI, per germline. V lost 2 bases and J 0 bases, leaving 7 bases between the germline ends.

This clone was counted only a few times. This chain joins TRBV7-2 and TRBJ1-2, with D possibly matching TRBD1 (6 bases). Germline-derived CDR1 and CDR2 are SGHTA and FQGNSA. Trimming pared 5 bases from V and 3 bases from J, leaving 13 bases between. This CDR3 comprises 14 residues. Written as DNA, the CDR3 is TGTGCCAGCAGCCCCCCACAGGGTTACTATGGCTACACCTTC. It encodes CASSPPQGYYGYTF.